The 22 T cell receptor beta chains below all came from one sample that was sequenced in a study of T cell repertoires in urothelial bladder cancer. This table comes from immunoSEQ multiplex PCR, and its TCRdb copy is limited to in-frame clones, with some not included. The sample comprises more than 2,000 clones, approximately 76% of which are singletons, and under 13% rests with the top ten. Sequencing was done on a sample of tumor-infiltrating cells from bladder cancer. The receptors were sampled from a human donor with urothelial carcinoma.

The chain couples TRBV11-2 to TRBJ2-5, with 8 nucleotides matching TRBD2. CDR1 SGHAT and CDR2 FQNNGV come from the germline V gene. The CDR3 loop spans 15 amino acids. With 4 bases clipped from V and 2 bases from J, the junction kept 6 bases outside the gene matches. Written as DNA, the CDR3 is TGTGCCAGCAGCTCTAACCCGGGGGGGCAAGAGACCCAGTACTTC. Protein sequence: CASSSNPGGQETQYF.

The rearrangement uses TRBV10-3 and TRBJ2-1; D call uncertain. This CDR3 contains 15 residues. Looked up from germline, CDR1 is ENHRY and CDR2 is SYGVKD. V lost 6 bases, J lost 0 bases, and 12 bases lay in between. As DNA, the CDR3 is TGTGCCATCAGGGCAACGACCGACTCCTACAATGAGCAGTTCTTC. Its translation is CAIRATTDSYNEQFF.

In this sample, this clone turned up a few times. This sequence joins TRBV7-2 and TRBJ2-7; D uncertain. V was pared by 3 bases and J by 2 bases, with 14 bases between. This CDR3 region has 15 residues. Germline CDR1 reads SGHTA; CDR2 reads FQGNSA. This CDR3 is CASSLSWSAAYEQYF. CDR3 sequence (DNA): TGTGCCAGCAGCTTGTCGTGGTCGGCAGCCTACGAGCAGTACTTC. Complete variable domain (other parts from reference TRBV7-2 and TRBJ2-7): GAGVSQSPSNKVTEKGKDVELRCDPISGHTALYWYRQSLGQGLEFLIYFQGNSAPDKSGLPSDRFSAERTGGSVSTLTIQRTQQEDSAVYLCASSLSWSAAYEQYFGPGTRLTVT.

The V call is TRBV7-2, the J call TRBJ2-5; the match to TRBD2 covers 11 bases. This CDR3 has 16 residues. J gave up 2 bases and V 0 bases, and 2 bases lay outside the gene matches. Germline CDR1 SGHTA, CDR2 FQGNSA. CDR3 sequence: CASSLASSGGQETQYF. The CDR3 nucleotides read TGTGCCAGCAGCTTAGCGTCTAGCGGGGGGCAAGAGACCCAGTACTTC.

The chain uses TRBV9 and TRBJ2-7; D is undetermined. The CDR3 is 14 amino acids. Germline loops: CDR1 SGDLS, CDR2 YYNGEE. Trimming pared 4 bases from V and 7 bases from J, leaving 18 bases between. CDR3 bases: TGTGCCAGCAGCCCCCACGGTCCCGTCGGAGAGCAGTACTTC. Its translation is CASSPHGPVGEQYF.

Written as DNA, the CDR3 is TGTGCCAGTAGTATAGGAGGGTTGGAGACCCAGTACTTC. Its translation is CASSIGGLETQYF. This sequence joins TRBV19 and TRBJ2-5; a possible D gene is TRBD2 (5 bases). Germline V CDR1 and CDR2: LNHDA, SQIVND (reference sequence). CDR3 length equals 13 residues. The V and J ends lost 1 base and 5 bases respectively, with 8 bases between them.

This sequence joins TRBV19 and TRBJ2-7, with D uncertain. The CDR3 runs to 19 residues. V lost 4 bases and J lost 1, with 26 bases in between. In germline, CDR1 is LNHDA, CDR2 SQIVND (reference sequence). CDR3: CASSTIGVASGGDSYEQYF. CDR3 in DNA: TGTGCCAGTAGTACAATCGGAGTGGCGTCAGGTGGGGATTCCTACGAGCAGTACTTC.

The V gene is TRBV28, the J gene TRBJ2-4, with 8 positions matching TRBD2. CDR1 MDHEN and CDR2 SYDVKM come from the germline V gene. V lost 7 bases, J lost 4 bases, and 12 bases stayed unmatched. This CDR3 has 16 residues. The CDR3 here is CASTPIEAGGKNIQYF. For the CDR3, the DNA is TGTGCCAGCACCCCAATCGAGGCGGGAGGAAAAAACATTCAGTACTTC.

This chain uses TRBV4-1 with TRBJ1-1; D remains ambiguous. Germline loops: CDR1 MGHRA, CDR2 YSYEKL. This CDR3 has 13 residues. Trimming stripped 1 base from V and 3 bases from J, with 6 bases between. CDR3 protein: CASSQVPDTEAFF. CDR3 DNA: TGCGCCAGCAGCCAAGTACCAGACACTGAAGCTTTCTTT.

The gene calls are TRBV6-6 and TRBJ1-3; D remains ambiguous. This CDR3 has 12 residues. In germline, CDR1 is MNHNY, CDR2 SVGAGI (reference sequence). V gave up 10 bases and J gave up 0 bases, with 7 bases separating them. This CDR3 reads CAIQVSGNTIYF. The CDR3 coding sequence is TGTGCCATCCAGGTCTCTGGAAACACCATATATTTT.

The table lists this clone with a few counts. This chain uses TRBV5-1 with TRBJ1-2, with 11 bases matching TRBD1. The V and J ends lost 3 bases and 4 bases, in that order; junction bases with no gene match: 2. The CDR3 consists of 14 residues. Germline CDR1 reads SGHRS; CDR2 reads YFSETQ. The CDR3 protein is CASSSGTGGYGYTF. The DNA of the CDR3 is TGCGCCAGCAGCTCTGGGACAGGGGGCTATGGCTACACCTTC.

The gene calls are TRBV27 and TRBJ2-5; TRBD1 matches 10 bases. With V trimmed by 8 bases and J by 3 bases, 12 bases remained unmatched. The CDR3 loop spans 16 amino acids. The germline V gene encodes CDR1 MNHEY and CDR2 SMNVEV (reference sequence). CDR3 amino acids: CASRLGAGQGKETQYF. In DNA, the CDR3 is TGTGCCAGCCGACTGGGGGCGGGACAGGGGAAAGAGACCCAGTACTTC.

The CDR3: CASSLAGATDTQYF. In nucleotides, the CDR3 is TGTGCCAGCAGCTTAGCGGGAGCCACAGATACGCAGTATTTT. This chain links TRBV7-2 with TRBJ2-3; a possible D gene is TRBD2 (5 bases). CDR1 is SGHTA, CDR2 FQGNSA, per germline. V lost 0 bases, J lost 2 bases, and 6 bases lay in between. The CDR3 is 14 amino acids.

This clone has just a few counts. The chain couples TRBV6-6 to TRBJ2-7, with D tentatively TRBD1 or TRBD2 (5 bases each). Germline lookup yields CDR1 MNHNY and CDR2 SVGAGI (reference sequence). With 8 bases removed from V and 2 bases from J, the gap between germline ends came to 10 bases. The CDR3 is made up of 12 amino acids. CDR3 coding DNA: TGTGCCAGCCAGGGAGCAGCCTACGAGCAGTACTTC. Its translation is CASQGAAYEQYF.

The chain recombines TRBV7-8 with TRBJ2-5, with 7 bases lining up with TRBD1. Losses at the gene ends were 3 bases for V and 3 bases for J; bases not matched to a gene: 7. Germline V gives CDR1 SGHVS, CDR2 FQNEAQ. The CDR3 extends over 15 amino acids. CDR3 residues: CASSLNRGGEETQYF. The CDR3 DNA follows: TGTGCCAGCAGCTTGAACAGGGGTGGCGAAGAGACCCAGTACTTC.

This sequence joins TRBV7-3 and TRBJ2-1; no firm D call. This CDR3 contains 14 residues. Germline CDR1 reads SGHTA; CDR2 reads FQGTGA. V lost 0 bases and J lost 0, with 3 bases in between. DNA of the CDR3: TGTGCCAGCAGCTTAACAGCCTCCTACAATGAGCAGTTCTTC. It translates to CASSLTASYNEQFF.

The chain joins TRBV7-2 to TRBJ2-1; D unclear. The V and J ends lost 4 bases and 8 bases respectively, with 9 bases between them. Germline V lookup: CDR1 SGHTA, CDR2 FQGNSA. The CDR3 loop spans 12 amino acids. The CDR3 region is CASSSYLDEQFF. CDR3 DNA: TGTGCCAGCAGCTCCTATTTGGATGAGCAGTTCTTC.

CDR3 nucleotide sequence: TGTGCCAGCAGTGAAGTAAGGGTGAAAAACATTCAGTACTTC. Its protein is CASSEVRVKNIQYF. V is TRBV6-1 and J is TRBJ2-4; D not certain. CDR1 is MNHNS, CDR2 SASEGT, per germline. This CDR3 comprises 14 residues. Trimming stripped 1 base from V and 4 bases from J, with 8 bases between.

The CDR3 here is CASSLRQGYEQYF. In DNA form, the CDR3 reads TGTGCCAGCAGTTTACGACAGGGCTACGAGCAGTACTTC. The chain links TRBV6-6 to TRBJ2-7; the match to TRBD1 covers 7 bases. The CDR3 is 13 amino acids. V gave up 4 bases and J gave up 3 bases; unmatched junction bases: 3. Germline assignment: CDR1 MNHNY and CDR2 SVGAGI (reference sequence).

Only one count was recorded for this clone. This chain uses TRBV18 with TRBJ1-4; the D is unclear. Germline V lookup: CDR1 KGHSH, CDR2 LQKENI. This CDR3 is 14 amino acids long. Trimming removed 6 bases from V and 7 bases from J, with 15 bases in between. The CDR3 nucleotides read TGTGCCAGCTCCCTAGAGCACACCTCTGAAAAACTGTTTTTT. The encoded protein is CASSLEHTSEKLFF. Full variable domain (outside the CDR3, taken from reference TRBV18 and TRBJ1-4): NAGVMQNPRHLVRRRGQEARLRCSPMKGHSHVYWYRQLPEEGLKFMVYLQKENIIDESGMPKERFSAEFPKEGPSILRIQQVVRGDSAAYFCASSLEHTSEKLFFGSGTQLSVL.

The chain recombines TRBV10-3 with TRBJ2-3; D is perhaps TRBD2 (5 bases). The CDR3 spans 14 residues. V was shortened by 6 bases and J by 6 bases, with 16 bases between the two germline ends. From germline, CDR1 is ENHRY and CDR2 SYGVKD. In DNA, the CDR3 is TGTGCCATCAGGAGTATGAGCGGCGTGGATACGCAGTATTTT. It yields the protein CAIRSMSGVDTQYF.

V and J are TRBV6-5 and TRBJ2-7, with TRBD2 matching 9 bases. This CDR3 has 14 residues. V gave up 6 bases and J gave up 2 bases; unmatched junction bases: 5. The germline V gene has CDR1 MNHEY and CDR2 SVGAGI. The CDR3 DNA reads as TGTGCCAGCAGCAAGCGGGGGGCCACCTACGAGCAGTACTTC. It codes for CASSKRGATYEQYF.